A single sample gave rise to the 19 T cell receptor beta chains below, sequenced in a study of blood T cell repertoires in COVID-19. The table came from immunoSEQ multiplex PCR; TCRdb's copy has only in-frame clones and leaves some out. The sample yields roughly 140,000 clones, around 87% seen once. Sequencing was performed on peripheral blood. The receptors were sampled from a human donor in a cohort sampled during active COVID-19.

The rearrangement links TRBV18 to TRBJ2-2; TRBD2 matches 12 bases. There are 18 residues in the CDR3. The V segment lost 2 bases and the J segment 1 base; nucleotides outside the gene matches: 5. The germline V gene encodes CDR1 KGHSH and CDR2 LQKENI. This CDR3 is CASSPSLAGGMNTGELFF. CDR3 in DNA: TGTGCCAGCTCACCATCTCTAGCGGGAGGGATGAACACCGGGGAGCTGTTTTTT.

This rearrangement joins TRBV5-8 to TRBJ1-2; D might be TRBD1 (5 bases). The CDR3 spans 16 residues. Germline lookup yields CDR1 SGHTS and CDR2 YDEGEE. V gave up 4 bases and J gave up 0 bases, with 16 bases separating them. For the CDR3, the DNA is TGTGCCAGCAGCATGGGCACAGGAACAACTAACTATGGCTACACCTTC. Its protein is CASSMGTGTTNYGYTF.

The CDR3 DNA sequence: TGTGCCAGCAGTTACCAGGGGGATGGCTACACCTTC. This codes for CASSYQGDGYTF. V is TRBV12-3 or TRBV12-4 and J is TRBJ1-2; 7 positions match TRBD1. V shed 4 bases, J shed 6 bases, and the junction held 2 bases outside the gene matches. This CDR3 spans 12 amino acids.

V and J are TRBV4-1 and TRBJ1-1; a weak D match, TRBD1 (5 bases). V gave up 4 bases and J gave up 4 bases, with 16 bases separating them. The CDR3 runs 15 residues. CDR1 MGHRA and CDR2 YSYEKL come from the germline V gene. The CDR3 nucleotides read TGCGCCAGCAGCCCTGTCGGGCAGGGCCTCACTGAAGCTTTCTTT. Its translation: CASSPVGQGLTEAFF.

At least ten counts were recorded for this clone. J is TRBJ2-4 and V is TRBV20-1; 7 bases agree with TRBD2. CDR3 length: 16 residues. Trimming cost V 3 bases and J 1 base; bases outside gene matches: 9. Germline lookup yields CDR1 DFQATT and CDR2 SNEGSKA (reference sequence). The CDR3 region is CSASLGGRGAKNIQYF. CDR3 DNA sequence: TGCAGTGCTAGTCTGGGGGGGAGGGGCGCCAAAAACATTCAGTACTTC.

This clone occurred once. This CDR3 fails to terminate in the conserved phenylalanine or tryptophan, so it likely reflects a read error. The limits of the CDR3 on the DNA are not certain, so only TCRdb's listed CDR3 is given. V gene TRBV21-1 combines with J gene TRBJ2-7; the D call TRBD2 from the table was never checked on the DNA. TRBV21-1 is a pseudogene. The CDR3 is 10 residues long, counting both termini. This CDR3 reads CASFNGESPN.

The V call is TRBV14, the J call TRBJ2-3; weak D call: TRBD2 (6 bases). Trimming cost V 6 bases and J 2 bases, with 9 bases left between them. Germline loops: CDR1 SGHDN, CDR2 FVKESK. This CDR3 is built from 13 residues. The CDR3 spells CASSWRATDTQYF. The CDR3 DNA reads as TGTGCCAGCAGTTGGAGGGCCACAGATACGCAGTATTTT.

J is TRBJ2-5 and V is TRBV29-1, with 9 nucleotides matching TRBD1. Trimming cost V 1 base and J 1 base; bases outside gene matches: 7. Germline lookup yields CDR1 SQVTM and CDR2 ANQGSEA. This CDR3 spans 16 amino acids. The CDR3 region has the DNA TGCAGCGTTGAAGCGCCCCCGACAGGGGGCCAAGAGACCCAGTACTTC. Translation: CSVEAPPTGGQETQYF.

This chain joins TRBV10-3 and TRBJ2-6; tentative D call: TRBD1 (6 bases). Germline V gene lookup returns CDR1 ENHRY and CDR2 SYGVKD. CDR3 length: 17 residues. Deletions cut 6 bases from V and 4 bases from J, with 19 bases between. The DNA of the CDR3 is TGTGCCATCAGCCCTGGTATGGGGGCGCGGGGGGCCAACGTCCTGACTTTC. The encoded protein is CAISPGMGARGANVLTF.

This chain links TRBV28 with TRBJ1-1, with D perhaps matching TRBD1 (6 bases). The CDR3 runs 11 residues. Deletions cut 3 bases from V and 11 bases from J, with 10 bases between. CDR1 and CDR2 from the germline V gene are MDHEN and SYDVKM. This chain's CDR3 is CASSLDRGAFF. The CDR3 DNA reads TGTGCCAGCAGTTTGGACAGAGGGGCTTTCTTT. Looking up the rest from reference TRBV28 and TRBJ1-1 gives the full variable domain: DVKVTQSSRYLVKRTGEKVFLECVQDMDHENMFWYRQDPGLGLRLIYFSYDVKMKEKGDIPEGYSVSREKKERFSLILESASTNQTSMYLCASSLDRGAFFGQGTRLTVV.

J is TRBJ2-7 and V is TRBV27, with TRBD2 matching over 11 bases. This CDR3 is built from 16 residues. Germline CDR1 MNHEY, CDR2 SMNVEV (reference sequence). With 4 bases clipped from V and 4 bases from J, the junction kept 9 bases outside the gene matches. The CDR3 DNA sequence: TGTGCCAGCAGTTCCTCGAGGACTAGCGGGCGTTACGAGCAGTACTTC. Translation: CASSSSRTSGRYEQYF.

This clone was detected once. V gene TRBV5-6 combines with J gene TRBJ1-5, with D possibly TRBD1 on 6 matching bases. The CDR3 has 14 amino acids. Germline V gene lookup returns CDR1 SGHDT and CDR2 YYEEEE. V was shortened by 0 bases and J by 10 bases, with 14 bases between the two germline ends. Written as DNA, the CDR3 is TGTGCCAGCAGCTTGGCAGGGGTTAAAGGACCCCAGCATTTT. Protein sequence: CASSLAGVKGPQHF.

The chain has TRBV19 and TRBJ2-1; the match to TRBD2 covers 11 bases. V gave up 5 bases and J gave up 4 bases; unmatched junction bases: 19. CDR1 and CDR2 from the germline V gene are LNHDA and SQIVND (reference sequence). The CDR3 sequence is 20 residues long. The CDR3 nucleotides read TGTGCCAGTAGTTCCTCGACTAGCGGGGCGTTCGCTTCTTTTTACAATGAGCAGTTCTTC. Residues: CASSSSTSGAFASFYNEQFF.

The V gene is TRBV9, the J gene TRBJ2-2, with 7 bases fitting TRBD1. V was pared by 2 bases and J by 7 bases, with 8 bases of the junction left unmatched. The CDR3 is 15 residues long. The germline V gene encodes CDR1 SGDLS and CDR2 YYNGEE. CDR3 DNA sequence: TGTGCCAGCAGCGTCTCCTTCCGGGACAGCGGGGAGCTGTTTTTT. Protein product: CASSVSFRDSGELFF.

Written as DNA, the CDR3 is TGCGCCAGCAGTATTCAGGGCCAGGGGGTCTACGAGCAGTACTTC. Translated: CASSIQGQGVYEQYF. The V gene is TRBV5-1, the J gene TRBJ2-7; 7 bases fit TRBD1. Germline V gene data show CDR1 as SGHRS and CDR2 as YFSETQ. The junction had 11 bases not matched to a gene; V was cut back by 5 bases and J by 3 bases. This CDR3 region has 15 residues.

Worth noting for this clone: The junction departs from the called germline gene at one end, perhaps through a read error. This rearrangement joins TRBV3-1 (or the pseudogene TRBV3-2) to TRBJ2-7, with D uncertain. The V gene's germline CDR1 is LGHDT and CDR2 YNNKEL (reference sequence). The length of the CDR3 is 14 residues. In nucleotides, the CDR3 is TGTGCCAGCAGCCAAGATCAAACTCGAACGAACCCCACCTTC. As protein: CASSQDQTRTNPTF.

The chain couples TRBV21-1 to TRBJ1-5. TRBV21-1 has pseudogene status. CDR3 length: 15 amino acids. CDR3 in DNA: TGTGCCAGCAGCAAAGTCGGGAGGGGAGAAACGCCCCAGCATTTT. It specifies CASSKVGRGETPQHF.

The J gene is TRBJ1-1, the V gene TRBV24-1; possibly TRBD1 for D (6 bases). Trimming took off 12 bases at V and 8 bases at J, with 15 bases between the two ends. CDR3 length: 11 residues. Germline CDR1 KGHDR, CDR2 SFDVKD. CDR3 DNA: TGTGCCCAGTCGCCTACAGGGGAAGCTTTCTTT. It codes for CAQSPTGEAFF.

The J gene is TRBJ1-1, the V gene TRBV6-1; D is possibly TRBD1 (5 bases). CDR3 length: 17 residues. Trimming left V 2 bases short and J 1 base short, with 17 bases between. Looked up from germline, CDR1 is MNHNS and CDR2 is SASEGT. The CDR3 is CASSEFGFGGTNTEAFF. CDR3 sequence (DNA): TGTGCCAGCAGTGAATTCGGCTTTGGGGGGACGAACACTGAAGCTTTCTTT.